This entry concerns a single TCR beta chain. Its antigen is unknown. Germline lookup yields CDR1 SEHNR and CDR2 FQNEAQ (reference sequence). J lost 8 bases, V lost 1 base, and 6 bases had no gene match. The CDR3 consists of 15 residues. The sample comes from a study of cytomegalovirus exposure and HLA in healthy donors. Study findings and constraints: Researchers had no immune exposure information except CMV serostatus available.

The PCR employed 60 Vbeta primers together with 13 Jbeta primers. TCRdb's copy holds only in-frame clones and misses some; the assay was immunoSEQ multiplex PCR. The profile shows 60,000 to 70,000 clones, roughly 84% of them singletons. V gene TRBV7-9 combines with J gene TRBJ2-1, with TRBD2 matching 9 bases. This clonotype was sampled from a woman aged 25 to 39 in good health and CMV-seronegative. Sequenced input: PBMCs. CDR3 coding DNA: TGTGCCAGCAGCTTAGGCAGCGGGGGGCCCGATGAGCAGTTCTTC. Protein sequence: CASSLGSGGPDEQFF.